The 4 T cell receptor beta chains given below trace back to one sample, sequenced in a study of human T cells and chemical hapten exposure. TCRdb reanalysed the RACE reads using MiXCR and keeps one entry per CDR3 protein. This table holds approximately 34,000 distinct CDR3 sequences, roughly 5.5% found once. This sample's time point: healthy volunteer bleed at 6 weeks. Researchers extracted total RNA from unfractionated whole blood. Sequencing was done on a sample of whole blood. The receptors here all came from a human donor in good health. Some clones in this sample may be carry-over from other donors' samples.

At least ten counts were recorded for this clonotype. The rearrangement joins TRBV27 to TRBJ1-2, with no clear D. This CDR3 has 13 residues. V gave up 5 bases and J gave up 8 bases, with 15 bases separating them. From germline, CDR1 is MNHEY and CDR2 SMNVEV (reference sequence). The CDR3 loop reads CASSPDFTSGYTF. For the CDR3, the DNA is TGTGCCAGCAGTCCCGACTTTACGTCGGGCTACACCTTC.

This clonotype was counted at least ten times. The chain is built from TRBV12-3 or TRBV12-4 and TRBJ1-6; 7 bases are a match to TRBD1. Germline trimming cut 7 bases from V and 9 bases from J; bases unmatched to any gene: 9. This CDR3 is 14 amino acids long. CDR3 region: CASNLQGKGSPLHF. For the CDR3, the DNA is TGTGCCAGCAACCTACAGGGGAAGGGTTCACCCCTCCACTTT.

This clonotype was observed many times. The chain recombines TRBV29-1 with TRBJ2-1; D perhaps matches TRBD2 (6 bases). Trimming shortened V by 8 bases and J by 4 bases, and 18 bases separated the two germline ends. Germline CDR1 and CDR2: SQVTM and ANQGSEA. The CDR3 consists of 14 residues. As DNA, the CDR3 is TGCAGCTTTTTAGGGCGGGGCCCTTACAATGAGCAGTTCTTC. It codes for CSFLGRGPYNEQFF.

As concerns this clonotype: This sequence may be a read error, since a much larger clone differs from it by one base. The chain joins TRBV7-2 to TRBJ1-5; no clear D gene. Trimming removed 5 bases from V and 7 bases from J, with 15 bases in between. The CDR3 has 14 residues. The germline gives CDR1 SGHTA, CDR2 FQGNSA. CDR3 sequence: CASSPRREDQPQHF. The CDR3, as DNA: TGTGCCAGCAGCCCCAGGAGGGAGGACCAGCCCCAGCATTTT.